This T cell receptor (beta chain) was profiled in a study of T cells after yellow fever vaccination. Germline CDR1 LGHNA, CDR2 YSLEER. Germline trimming cut 4 bases from V and 3 bases from J; bases unmatched to any gene: 12. The CDR3 loop spans 16 amino acids. TCRdb re-derived calls from the 5' RACE reads in MiXCR, one entry per CDR3 protein. Of about 300,000 distinct CDR3 sequences in the sample, approximately 10% were seen once. This sample comprised CD4+ T cells sorted from PBMCs, obtained 5 days after the yellow fever booster vaccination. The chain couples TRBV4-3 to TRBJ2-7; 7 bases match TRBD2. The receptor's source is a man younger than 30 who received the YFV17D yellow fever vaccine. The CDR3 DNA is TGCGCCAGCAGCCTCCCTTTGCTAGCGGCTTACTACGAGCAGTACGTC. Its translation: CASSLPLLAAYYEQYV.